The 29 T cell receptor beta chains presented below share a single source sample, sequenced in a study of CD8 T cells in Susac syndrome. A quantity of about 0.5 to 1 ug RNA underwent reverse transcription using random hexamers. TCRdb processed the immunoSEQ multiplex PCR reads anew with MiXCR; each CDR3 protein has one entry. The sample holds a few hundred thousand distinct CDR3 sequences; 85% to 95% are singletons and the top ten take 0.082%. The source material was CD4+ T cells from PBMCs. The receptors stem from a human donor with multiple sclerosis.

This clonotype appeared once. This chain uses TRBV3-1 with TRBJ1-5, with no clear D. CDR1 LGHDT and CDR2 YNNKEL come from the germline V gene (reference sequence). Trimming cost V 1 base and J 7 bases, with 14 bases left between them. CDR3 length equals 15 residues. The CDR3 sequence: CASSQGVGDSQPQHF. The CDR3 bases are TGTGCCAGCAGCCAAGGAGTAGGAGACTCACAGCCCCAGCATTTT.

The rearrangement uses TRBV4-2 and TRBJ1-5; the match to TRBD1 covers 11 bases. CDR3 size: 18 residues. CDR1 and CDR2 (germline): LGHNA, YNFKEQ. The V gene end was trimmed by 1 base and the J gene end by 2 bases; junction bases not matched to a gene: 7. CDR3 region: CASSQVGQGAWGNQPQHF. The DNA for the CDR3 is TGTGCCAGCAGCCAAGTTGGACAGGGGGCATGGGGCAATCAGCCCCAGCATTTT.

The chain uses TRBV20-1 and TRBJ1-4; 7 bases are a match to TRBD1. Germline loops: CDR1 DFQATT, CDR2 SNEGSKA (reference sequence). After removal of 3 bases from V and 8 bases from J, the junction contained 9 bases not matched to a gene. This CDR3 is built from 14 residues. The CDR3, as DNA: TGCAGTGCTAGGGCCCCAGGGGGTCAGGAAAAACTGTTTTTT. Translated, it gives CSARAPGGQEKLFF.

The chain links TRBV2 to TRBJ2-3, with D unresolved. Germline loops: CDR1 SNHLY, CDR2 FYNNEI. CDR3 length: 14 residues. V was clipped by 4 bases and J by 2 bases, with 10 bases between them. The CDR3 region is CASSVRRNTDTQYF. In DNA form, the CDR3 reads TGTGCCAGCAGTGTACGGCGGAACACAGATACGCAGTATTTT.

V is TRBV11-2 and J is TRBJ2-5; a weak D match, TRBD1 (5 bases). The CDR3 is 16 residues long. CDR1 is SGHAT, CDR2 FQNNGV, per germline. Trimming shortened V by 6 bases and J by 5 bases, and 22 bases separated the two germline ends. CDR3 DNA: TGTGCCAGCAGGAAATTAAGGGGCCGGACGTCGGAGACCCAGTACTTC. Translating gives CASRKLRGRTSETQYF.

The chain recombines TRBV20-1 with TRBJ1-1, with D uncertain. This CDR3 is 15 amino acids long. With 4 bases removed from V and 1 base from J, the gap between germline ends came to 16 bases. Germline lookup yields CDR1 DFQATT and CDR2 SNEGSKA (reference sequence). The CDR3 region has the DNA TGCAGTGCTAACCGGGGATCACTAGGGAACACTGAAGCTTTCTTT. It encodes CSANRGSLGNTEAFF.

V and J are TRBV7-2 and TRBJ2-3, with D uncertain. Trimming pared 5 bases from V and 3 bases from J, leaving 15 bases between. CDR3 length equals 15 residues. Germline V gene lookup returns CDR1 SGHTA and CDR2 FQGNSA. In DNA form, the CDR3 reads TGTGCCAGCAGCCGAACCATCAGCAGGACAGATACGCAGTATTTT. Its translation: CASSRTISRTDTQYF.

The V gene is TRBV5-1, the J gene TRBJ2-5; D might be TRBD1 or TRBD2, each matching 5 bases. V shed 5 bases and J shed 3 bases, with 14 bases lying between them. CDR1 is SGHRS and CDR2 is YFSETQ in the germline V gene. CDR3 length equals 14 residues. The CDR3 loop is CASSHPGTEETQYF. The CDR3 coding sequence is TGCGCCAGCAGTCATCCAGGGACGGAAGAGACCCAGTACTTC.

J is TRBJ2-3 and V is TRBV5-1, with TRBD1 matching 7 bases. The CDR3 extends over 14 amino acids. Trimming cost V 7 bases and J 11 bases; bases outside gene matches: 16. The germline gives CDR1 SGHRS, CDR2 YFSETQ. The CDR3: CASYRDRASEGQYF. CDR3 nucleotides: TGCGCCAGCTACCGGGACAGAGCCTCCGAGGGGCAGTATTTT.

The V call is TRBV5-4, the J call TRBJ1-2; no clear D gene. In germline, CDR1 is SGHNT, CDR2 YYREEE (reference sequence). The ends were cut back, 4 bases at V and 2 bases at J, with 12 bases in the middle. The CDR3 has 14 residues. The CDR3 sequence is CASSPTVGNYGYTF. The CDR3 bases are TGTGCCAGCAGCCCTACAGTTGGGAACTATGGCTACACCTTC.

The rearrangement links TRBV5-6 to TRBJ2-5; D remains ambiguous. The V gene's germline CDR1 is SGHDT and CDR2 YYEEEE. Trimming took off 4 bases at V and 5 bases at J, with 15 bases between the two ends. There are 14 residues in the CDR3. In DNA, the CDR3 is TGTGCCAGCAGCCTAACCTCCCAGGTGGAGACCCAGTACTTC. This gives the protein CASSLTSQVETQYF.

The J gene is TRBJ1-2, the V gene TRBV23-1; D remains unclear. TRBV23-1 is treated as an ORF (open reading frame) with a function not yet certain. The CDR3 spans 15 residues. V lost 0 bases to trimming and J lost 4 bases, with 12 bases between them. The CDR3 loop is CASSQSRDRIYGYTF. Written as DNA, the CDR3 is TGCGCCAGCAGTCAATCGAGGGATAGGATCTATGGCTACACCTTC.

The gene calls are TRBV5-1 and TRBJ1-4, with TRBD1 as a possible D gene (5 bases). Germline V gene data show CDR1 as SGHRS and CDR2 as YFSETQ. V lost 5 bases and J lost 5, with 25 bases in between. The CDR3 covers 18 residues. CDR3 nucleotides: TGCGCCAGCAGTGGGGGGAACCTACTCAATCTCCTCAATGAAAAACTGTTTTTT. It codes for CASSGGNLLNLLNEKLFF.

This chain joins TRBV20-1 and TRBJ1-3, with TRBD1 as a possible D gene (5 bases). The ends were cut back, 5 bases at V and 2 bases at J, with 10 bases in the middle. CDR1 is DFQATT and CDR2 is SNEGSKA in the germline V gene (reference sequence). The CDR3 sequence is 13 residues long. The CDR3 DNA reads as TGCAGTGCTGTGGGGCGGGCTGGAAACACCATATATTTT. Its translation is CSAVGRAGNTIYF.

The V call is TRBV12-3 or TRBV12-4, the J call TRBJ1-4; 9 positions agree with TRBD1. The junction had 12 bases not matched to a gene; V was cut back by 6 bases and J by 10 bases. The CDR3 covers 15 residues. CDR3 sequence reads: CASRRPGTGPGKLFF. CDR3 nucleotides: TGTGCCAGCAGACGACCCGGGACAGGGCCGGGAAAACTGTTTTTT.

This rearrangement joins TRBV7-8 to TRBJ2-5; D not certain. The CDR3 totals 13 residues. V was pared by 0 bases and J by 5 bases, with 7 bases between. CDR1 is SGHVS, CDR2 FQNEAQ, per germline. CDR3 nucleotide sequence: TGTGCCAGCAGCTTAGCGATCGGGGAGACCCAGTACTTC. Residues: CASSLAIGETQYF.

The J gene is TRBJ1-1, the V gene TRBV30, with D unresolved. Looked up from germline, CDR1 is GTSNPN and CDR2 is SVGIG (reference sequence). CDR3 length: 12 residues. V lost 0 bases to trimming and J lost 11 bases, with 13 bases between them. CDR3 bases: TGTGCCTGGAGTGTCGCGGGGATTGTGGCTTTCTTT. Translating gives CAWSVAGIVAFF.

This clonotype was observed once. This chain links TRBV30 with TRBJ2-3; 7 bases line up with TRBD2. This CDR3 has 17 amino acids. Germline CDR1 reads GTSNPN; CDR2 reads SVGIG (reference sequence). V shed 3 bases, J shed 3 bases, and the junction held 15 bases outside the gene matches. The CDR3 is CAWRQRGPPLRTDTQYF. In DNA form, the CDR3 reads TGTGCCTGGAGGCAGCGGGGCCCACCTCTACGTACAGATACGCAGTATTTT. Using reference TRBV30 and TRBJ2-3 for the parts outside the CDR3, the full variable domain is SQTIHQWPATLVQPVGSPLSLECTVEGTSNPNLYWYRQAAGRGLQLLFYSVGIGQISSEVPQNLSASRPQDRQFILSSKKLLLSDSGFYLCAWRQRGPPLRTDTQYFGPGTRLTVL.

This sequence joins TRBV9 and TRBJ2-3; 16 bases are shared with TRBD2. The V and J ends lost 0 bases and 1 base, in that order; junction bases with no gene match: 5. Germline V lookup: CDR1 SGDLS, CDR2 YYNGEE. CDR3 length equals 19 residues. Here the CDR3 DNA reads TGTGCCAGCAGCGTAGGCGGGACTAGCGGGGGGGTAGGCACAGATACGCAGTATTTT. This sequence encodes CASSVGGTSGGVGTDTQYF.

This chain joins TRBV5-6 and TRBJ2-7, with a possible D match to TRBD1 (6 bases). V was pared by 4 bases and J by 2 bases, with 10 bases between. Germline lookup yields CDR1 SGHDT and CDR2 YYEEEE. The CDR3 length is 13 residues. The CDR3 nucleotides read TGTGCCAGCAGCCGAGGACAGACCTACGAGCAGTACGTC. Amino acid sequence: CASSRGQTYEQYV.

The chain combines TRBV9 with TRBJ2-1; 7 bases line up with TRBD1. Germline-derived CDR1 and CDR2 are SGDLS and YYNGEE. The CDR3 has 12 amino acids. V lost 2 bases, J lost 7 bases, and 0 bases stayed unmatched. The CDR3 coding sequence is TGTGCCAGCAGCGTGACAGGGAATGAGCAGTTCTTC. Its translation is CASSVTGNEQFF.

This chain joins TRBV20-1 and TRBJ1-1; 7 nucleotides line up with TRBD1. This CDR3 spans 13 amino acids. V lost 4 bases and J lost 3; bases outside the gene matches: 5. Germline CDR1 and CDR2: DFQATT and SNEGSKA (reference sequence). Here the CDR3 reads CSATQGGDTEAFF. The CDR3 DNA follows: TGCAGTGCTACTCAGGGGGGCGACACTGAAGCTTTCTTT.

CDR3 DNA sequence: TGCAGCGTTTCTCGGCCTCAATCCAACACCGGGGAGCTGTTTTTT. The encoded protein is CSVSRPQSNTGELFF. V is TRBV29-1 and J is TRBJ2-2; D gene ambiguous. The germline V gene encodes CDR1 SQVTM and CDR2 ANQGSEA. The V and J ends lost 5 bases and 2 bases respectively, with 15 bases between them. This CDR3 is 15 amino acids long.

The J gene is TRBJ2-3, the V gene TRBV29-1; 8 bases match TRBD1. From germline, CDR1 is SQVTM and CDR2 ANQGSEA. Trimming at V came to 8 bases and at J to 1 base, leaving 8 bases not matched to a gene. The CDR3 contains 14 residues. The CDR3 sequence: CSLTSDRGTDTQYF. DNA for the CDR3: TGCAGCCTAACGTCGGACAGGGGCACAGATACGCAGTATTTT.

This chain connects TRBV20-1 to TRBJ2-1, with 14 bases lining up with TRBD2. Germline CDR1 reads DFQATT; CDR2 reads SNEGSKA (reference sequence). V shed 1 base, J shed 15 bases, and the junction held 8 bases outside the gene matches. The CDR3 consists of 14 residues. The CDR3 bases are TGCAGTGCTAGAGCCGGGACTAGCGGGGGAAGGGGGTTCTTC. As protein: CSARAGTSGGRGFF.

The chain joins TRBV29-1 to TRBJ1-1; the D is unclear. The CDR3 extends over 13 amino acids. The V and J ends lost 3 bases and 1 base respectively, with 9 bases between them. Germline CDR1 SQVTM, CDR2 ANQGSEA. The CDR3 spells CSVDETPNTEAFF. CDR3 coding DNA: TGCAGCGTTGATGAGACACCGAACACTGAAGCTTTCTTT.

The chain couples TRBV30 to TRBJ2-2, with TRBD2 matching 13 bases. V shed 1 base and J 7 bases; nucleotides not matched to a gene: 6. This CDR3 is built from 16 residues. CDR1 GTSNPN and CDR2 SVGIG come from the germline V gene (reference sequence). DNA of the CDR3: TGTGCCTGGAGTGCTGGACTAGCGGGGGAACTCGGGGAGCTGTTTTTT. Protein sequence: CAWSAGLAGELGELFF.

This chain uses TRBV5-1 with TRBJ1-1, with 8 nucleotides matching TRBD1. V lost 2 bases to trimming and J lost 4 bases; unmatched junction nucleotides: 7. The CDR3 covers 15 residues. Germline-derived CDR1 and CDR2 are SGHRS and YFSETQ. In DNA form, the CDR3 reads TGCGCCAGCAGCTTTGCAGGGGGCGGGAGCACTGAAGCTTTCTTT. Translation gives CASSFAGGGSTEAFF.

The rearrangement links TRBV29-1 to TRBJ2-5; D remains ambiguous. Germline CDR1 and CDR2: SQVTM and ANQGSEA. V shed 5 bases and J shed 6 bases, with 10 bases lying between them. This CDR3 spans 11 amino acids. The CDR3 region has the DNA TGCAGCGTTCCCCCACCGAAGACCCAGTACTTC. The encoded protein is CSVPPPKTQYF.